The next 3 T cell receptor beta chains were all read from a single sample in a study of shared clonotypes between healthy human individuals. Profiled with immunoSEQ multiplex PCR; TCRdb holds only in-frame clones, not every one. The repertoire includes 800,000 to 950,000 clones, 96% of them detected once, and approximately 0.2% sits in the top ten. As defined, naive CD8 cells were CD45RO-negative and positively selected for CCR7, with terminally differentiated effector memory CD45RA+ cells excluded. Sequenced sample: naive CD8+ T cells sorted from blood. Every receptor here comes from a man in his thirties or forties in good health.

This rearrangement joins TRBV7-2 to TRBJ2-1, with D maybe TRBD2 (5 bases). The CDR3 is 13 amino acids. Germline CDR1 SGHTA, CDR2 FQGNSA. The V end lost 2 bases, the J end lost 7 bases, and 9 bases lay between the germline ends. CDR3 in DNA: TGTGCCAGCAGCTTACCGACGGGAAATGAGCAGTTCTTC. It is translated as CASSLPTGNEQFF. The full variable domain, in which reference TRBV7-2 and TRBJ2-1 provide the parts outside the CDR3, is GAGVSQSPSNKVTEKGKDVELRCDPISGHTALYWYRQSLGQGLEFLIYFQGNSAPDKSGLPSDRFSAERTGGSVSTLTIQRTQQEDSAVYLCASSLPTGNEQFFGPGTRLTVL.

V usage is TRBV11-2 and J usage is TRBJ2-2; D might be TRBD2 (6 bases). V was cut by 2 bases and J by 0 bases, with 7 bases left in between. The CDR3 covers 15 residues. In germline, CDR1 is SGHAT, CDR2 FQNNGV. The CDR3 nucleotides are TGTGCCAGCAGCTTACTAGCGTCGAACACCGGGGAGCTGTTTTTT. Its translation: CASSLLASNTGELFF.

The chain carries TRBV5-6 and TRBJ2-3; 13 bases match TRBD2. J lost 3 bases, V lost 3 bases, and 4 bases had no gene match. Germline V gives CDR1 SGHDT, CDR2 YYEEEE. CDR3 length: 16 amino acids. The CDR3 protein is CASSWTSGSPTDTQYF. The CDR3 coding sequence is TGTGCCAGCAGCTGGACTAGCGGGAGTCCAACAGATACGCAGTATTTT.